This T cell receptor (beta chain) was retrieved from a study of tumor and adjacent non-tumor tissue in lung cancer. TCRbeta libraries were built with three rounds of nested PCR, modified from ARM-PCR. TCRdb independently ran MiXCR on the multiplex PCR reads; one entry per CDR3 protein. The table includes more than 55,000 distinct CDR3 sequences, 65% to 80% detected once. V dropped 3 bases and J dropped 6 bases, with 14 bases sitting between them. This CDR3 comprises 14 residues. Germline CDR1 is SEHNR and CDR2 is FQNEAQ (reference sequence). No cell sorting was done before RNA was extracted from the tissue. Distant lung tissue was collected more than 3 cm away from the tumor edge.

Sequenced: distant non-tumor lung tissue. V gene TRBV7-9 combines with J gene TRBJ1-1, with no clear D. The TCR comes from a man in his 60s with non-small cell lung cancer. The CDR3 sequence: CASSFVEGLAEAFF. The CDR3 nucleotides are TGTGCCAGCAGCTTTGTCGAAGGCCTGGCTGAAGCTTTCTTT.